Below, 27 T cell receptor beta chains from the same sample are listed, as sequenced in a study of blood T cells in healthy people across ages (dated by TCRdb to between 2014 and 2016). The library was produced with 5' RACE. TCRdb shows the sequencer as Illumina HiSeq 2500. A second roughly 6 to 12 cycle PCR used a sample-barcoded 5' primer and a J-beta primer mix. TCRdb applied fastp at Q25 and MiXCR to the public reads, then kept only in-frame beta chains. Rows merge per CDR3 protein into single entries with the most common DNA and genes. A total of fewer than 1,000,000 distinct CDR3 sequences appear in this sample, about half of them only once. 15% to 20% of the sample belongs to the ten largest clones. Sequences were obtained from blood. The source of these receptors is a man aged 80 or over in good health.

This clonotype was counted at least ten times. The V and J genes are TRBV7-2 and TRBJ2-7; 7 bases match TRBD2. Trimming at V came to 4 bases and at J to 3 bases, leaving 6 bases not matched to a gene. This CDR3 comprises 14 residues. Germline loops: CDR1 SGHTA, CDR2 FQGNSA. The DNA for the CDR3 is TGTGCCAGCAGCTACGTAGCGGGCAACTACGAGCAGTACTTC. Amino acids: CASSYVAGNYEQYF.

The chain is built from TRBV27 and TRBJ1-5; tentatively, D is TRBD1 (6 bases). The germline V and J ends were trimmed by 4 bases and 9 bases, with 10 bases remaining between them. This CDR3 has 12 amino acids. Per the germline V gene, CDR1 is MNHEY and CDR2 is SMNVEV (reference sequence). CDR3 loop: CASSSQGLPQHF. CDR3 sequence (DNA): TGTGCCAGCAGTTCGCAGGGGCTGCCCCAGCATTTT.

In this sample, this clonotype turned up a few times. Being one base from a much bigger clone, this may be a read error. The rearrangement uses TRBV5-1 and TRBJ2-1; 7 bases map to TRBD1. V lost 0 bases and J lost 0; bases outside the gene matches: 12. The CDR3 has 19 residues. The V gene's germline CDR1 is SGHRS and CDR2 YFSETQ. In DNA form, the CDR3 reads TGCGCCAGCAGCTTGGCCGGTTCCGGGACAGCGAGCTCCTACAATGAGCAGTTCTTC. Translated, it gives CASSLAGSGTASSYNEQFF.

This clonotype was picked up many times. The chain links TRBV5-1 to TRBJ2-1; a possible D gene is TRBD2 (5 bases). Germline CDR1 reads SGHRS; CDR2 reads YFSETQ. The CDR3 contains 14 residues. Trimming pared 4 bases from V and 3 bases from J, leaving 11 bases between. This CDR3 is CASSAATSYNEQFF. The CDR3 region has the DNA TGCGCCAGCAGCGCCGCCACTAGCTACAATGAGCAGTTCTTC.

The chain carries TRBV29-1 and TRBJ2-7, with TRBD1 identical over 8 bases. The CDR3 totals 15 residues. Germline V gene data show CDR1 as SQVTM and CDR2 as ANQGSEA. Unmatched junction bases numbered 7, after V lost 1 base and J lost 2 bases. CDR3 sequence (DNA): TGCAGCGTTGAAGGATCCCGGGACAGGACCTACGAGCAGTACTTC. Its translation: CSVEGSRDRTYEQYF.

With respect to this clonotype: Lacking the conserved final phenylalanine or tryptophan, this CDR3 likely reflects a read error. This sequence joins TRBV5-1 and TRBJ2-7; 12 bases fit TRBD2. Germline loops: CDR1 SGHRS, CDR2 YFSETQ. The CDR3 extends over 20 amino acids. The V segment lost 4 bases and the J segment 2 bases; nucleotides outside the gene matches: 19. The DNA for the CDR3 is TGCGCCAGCAGCCCTGCCCCGACTAGCGGGAGCTTAGGAGAGACCTACGAGCAGTACTTA. It is translated as CASSPAPTSGSLGETYEQYL.

This sequence joins TRBV6-5 and TRBJ2-3; tentatively, D is TRBD2 (7 bases). V was shortened by 7 bases and J by 2 bases, with 13 bases between the two germline ends. CDR3 size: 14 residues. Germline CDR1 MNHEY, CDR2 SVGAGI. The CDR3 reads CASTPGGHTDTQYF. The CDR3 bases are TGTGCCAGCACCCCCGGGGGGCACACAGATACGCAGTATTTT.

This clonotype was seen a handful of times. The gene calls are TRBV29-1 and TRBJ1-2; D ambiguous. The CDR3 has 11 amino acids. The germline CDR1 and CDR2 sequences are SQVTM and ANQGSEA. Deletions cut 0 bases from V and 7 bases from J, with 6 bases between. The DNA of the CDR3 is TGCAGCGTTGAAGATGAGAGTGGCTACACCTTC. Translated: CSVEDESGYTF. The variable domain in full, completed from reference TRBV29-1 and TRBJ1-2, reads SAVISQKPSRDICQRGTSLTIQCQVDSQVTMMFWYRQQPGQSLTLIATANQGSEATYESGFVIDKFPISRPNLTFSTLTVSNMSPEDSSIYLCSVEDESGYTFGSGTRLTVV.

This clonotype turned up a few times. This chain connects TRBV12-3 or TRBV12-4 to TRBJ2-3; 10 nucleotides line up with TRBD2. This CDR3 comprises 18 residues. The trim removed 7 bases at V and 4 bases at J, leaving 17 bases unmatched. This chain's CDR3 is CASTGPSGSGLSADTQYF. As DNA, the CDR3 is TGTGCCAGCACCGGACCTAGCGGGAGTGGCCTTAGCGCAGATACGCAGTATTTT.

The sample holds many counts of this clonotype. The chain couples TRBV7-2 to TRBJ1-2, with TRBD1 matching 7 bases. The CDR3 contains 15 residues. Germline CDR1 and CDR2: SGHTA and FQGNSA. Trimming cost V 2 bases and J 1 base; bases outside gene matches: 4. This CDR3 is CASSLSGGLNYGYTF. CDR3 bases: TGTGCCAGCAGCTTATCAGGGGGACTTAACTATGGCTACACCTTC.

This clonotype appeared a few times. The chain links TRBV10-3 to TRBJ2-5; 8 bases fit TRBD2. This CDR3 comprises 13 residues. The trim removed 5 bases at V and 4 bases at J, leaving 3 bases unmatched. CDR1 is ENHRY and CDR2 is SYGVKD in the germline V gene. In DNA form, the CDR3 reads TGTGCCATCAGTCGGCTAGCGGGAGAGACCCAGTACTTC. Protein sequence: CAISRLAGETQYF.

The chain is built from TRBV7-3 and TRBJ2-5; 7 nucleotides align to TRBD1. CDR3 length equals 16 residues. Germline-derived CDR1 and CDR2 are SGHTA and FQGTGA. Losses at the gene ends were 2 bases for V and 5 bases for J; bases not matched to a gene: 11. CDR3 nucleotides: TGTGCCAGCAGCTTAGGGCTAGGGGGCACCGGGGAGACCCAGTACTTC. Amino acids: CASSLGLGGTGETQYF.

This chain connects TRBV2 to TRBJ2-7, with unresolved D. Trimming removed 8 bases at V and 3 bases at J, with 11 bases between. This CDR3 is built from 12 residues. Per germline, CDR1 SNHLY and CDR2 FYNNEI. The CDR3 reads CASSKESYEQYF. CDR3 DNA sequence: TGTGCCAGCTCCAAAGAGAGCTACGAGCAGTACTTC.

A remark on this clonotype: One base away lies a much larger clone, so this may be a sequencing read error. CDR3 nucleotide sequence: TGCAGCGTTGGCTCGATCCCCCAAACGCAGTATTTT. Its protein product is CSVGSIPQTQYF. The chain uses TRBV29-1 and TRBJ2-3; no reliable D call. The germline V gene has CDR1 SQVTM and CDR2 ANQGSEA. Trimming removed 4 bases at V and 9 bases at J, with 14 bases between. The CDR3 spans 12 residues.

The genes are TRBV20-1 and TRBJ1-5; D is ambiguous. The CDR3 has 11 residues. CDR1 is DFQATT, CDR2 SNEGSKA, per germline (reference sequence). Trimming left V 0 bases short and J 14 bases short, with 11 bases between. Here the CDR3 DNA reads TGCAGTGCTAGAGATCAAACGAAGGAGCATTTT. Protein sequence: CSARDQTKEHF.

The rearrangement links TRBV9 to TRBJ2-1; 11 bases are a match to TRBD2. V lost 9 bases and J lost 8; bases outside the gene matches: 10. Germline V gives CDR1 SGDLS, CDR2 YYNGEE. The CDR3 is 14 residues long. CDR3 DNA sequence: TGTGCCACCTCTTTTAGCGGGGGGGCCGATGAGCAGTTCTTC. As protein: CATSFSGGADEQFF.

This clonotype was counted a few times. V gene TRBV6-5 combines with J gene TRBJ2-3, with unresolved D. The CDR3 spans 13 residues. CDR1 is MNHEY and CDR2 is SVGAGI in the germline V gene. Deletions cut 2 bases from V and 0 bases from J, with 3 bases between. The CDR3 spells CASSYDSTDTQYF. The CDR3 DNA follows: TGTGCCAGCAGTTACGACAGCACAGATACGCAGTATTTT.

Only one count was recorded for this clonotype. The chain employs TRBV12-3 or TRBV12-4 and TRBJ2-5; 12 nucleotides align to TRBD2. Trimming removed 5 bases from V and 6 bases from J; junction bases left unmatched: 10. The CDR3 consists of 16 residues. CDR3 DNA sequence: TGTGCCAGCAGTCCATCACTAGCGGGGGGCTCTAAGACCCAGTACTTC. Protein sequence: CASSPSLAGGSKTQYF.

V gene TRBV28 combines with J gene TRBJ1-2; maybe TRBD1 (6 bases). Deletions cut 5 bases from V and 8 bases from J, with 18 bases between. CDR1 and CDR2 (germline): MDHEN, SYDVKM. CDR3 length: 14 amino acids. In DNA form, the CDR3 reads TGTGCCAGCAGTGGGGGCTCAGGGTATGGAGGCTACACCTTC. Amino acid sequence: CASSGGSGYGGYTF.

This chain joins TRBV4-3 and TRBJ1-2; unclear D gene. V was shortened by 0 bases and J by 4 bases, with 12 bases between the two germline ends. Germline V lookup: CDR1 LGHNA, CDR2 YSLEER. The CDR3 extends over 15 amino acids. The chain's CDR3 is CASSQEGQPFYGYTF. CDR3 nucleotide sequence: TGCGCCAGCAGCCAAGAAGGCCAGCCCTTCTATGGCTACACCTTC.

With regard to this clonotype: One end of the junction fails to match germline, which may point to a read error. The chain employs TRBV7-2 and TRBJ2-1, with unresolved D. Looked up from germline, CDR1 is SGHTA and CDR2 is FQGNSA. This CDR3 is built from 13 residues. This CDR3 is CASRLDADNEQFF. CDR3 sequence (DNA): TGTGCTAGCAGACTGGACGCGGACAATGAGCAGTTCTTC.

This clonotype was counted at least ten times. The chain carries TRBV5-1 and TRBJ2-2, with TRBD2 as a possible D gene (5 bases). Deletions cut 4 bases from V and 1 base from J, with 14 bases between. Per the germline V gene, CDR1 is SGHRS and CDR2 is YFSETQ. The CDR3 loop spans 16 amino acids. This chain's CDR3 is CASSLGPSGNTGELFF. CDR3 coding DNA: TGCGCCAGCAGCCTAGGCCCGAGCGGGAACACCGGGGAGCTGTTTTTT.

V and J are TRBV20-1 and TRBJ2-1; 8 bases match TRBD2. J gave up 0 bases and V 4 bases, and 11 bases lay outside the gene matches. Germline lookup yields CDR1 DFQATT and CDR2 SNEGSKA (reference sequence). This CDR3 region has 17 residues. CDR3 region: CSAKPRLASNSYNEQFF. CDR3 nucleotides: TGCAGTGCTAAACCGAGACTAGCGTCCAACTCCTACAATGAGCAGTTCTTC.

This sequence joins TRBV5-1 and TRBJ2-7; D is ambiguous. The CDR3 extends over 14 amino acids. Germline V lookup: CDR1 SGHRS, CDR2 YFSETQ. V gave up 2 bases and J gave up 6 bases, with 15 bases separating them. CDR3 coding DNA: TGCGCCAGCAGCTTCCGCTCTGCCACTATCGAGCAGTACTTC. Amino acid sequence: CASSFRSATIEQYF.

This chain links TRBV12-3 or TRBV12-4 with TRBJ2-1, with D perhaps TRBD1 or TRBD2 (5 bases each). V was clipped by 5 bases and J by 5 bases, with 16 bases between them. The CDR3 contains 15 residues. The CDR3 DNA is TGTGCCAGCAGTCCCGGGGCTAGGGGTAACAATGAGCAGTTCTTC. Amino acids: CASSPGARGNNEQFF.

The chain is built from TRBV4-2 and TRBJ2-7; D uncertain. The CDR3 is 14 amino acids. Trimming took off 0 bases at V and 3 bases at J, with 9 bases between the two ends. Per the germline V gene, CDR1 is LGHNA and CDR2 is YNFKEQ. The CDR3 reads CASSQDRWDYEQYF. The CDR3 DNA reads as TGTGCCAGCAGCCAAGATAGGTGGGACTACGAGCAGTACTTC.

The chain carries TRBV29-1 and TRBJ1-1; tentatively, D is TRBD1 (5 bases). CDR1 is SQVTM, CDR2 ANQGSEA, per germline. This CDR3 is 13 amino acids long. V gave up 4 bases and J gave up 2 bases, with 11 bases separating them. The CDR3 protein is CSVARQGNTEAFF. Written as DNA, the CDR3 is TGCAGCGTTGCGCGGCAGGGAAACACTGAAGCTTTCTTT. The whole variable domain, filled in from reference TRBV29-1 and TRBJ1-1, reads SAVISQKPSRDICQRGTSLTIQCQVDSQVTMMFWYRQQPGQSLTLIATANQGSEATYESGFVIDKFPISRPNLTFSTLTVSNMSPEDSSIYLCSVARQGNTEAFFGQGTRLTVV.